This is a list of T cell receptor beta chains from one sample in a study of control samples from healthy donors and cancer patients. Clones were sequenced by immunoSEQ multiplex PCR, and TCRdb holds only the in-frame ones, with some missing. The profile shows some 130,000 clones, around 90% of them singletons. Material: blood. The receptors here all came from a man aged 40-55 years in good health. The CDR3 runs from the conserved cysteine through the conserved F or W. D genes are given only for firm matches. A row's size may be missing; if present it is once, few, many or a size class.

V	J	D	size	DNA	CDR3
TRBV9	TRBJ2-2	TRBD1	.	TGTGCCAGCAGCGCCCGGGACAGGGGATTCACCGGGGAGCTGTTTTTT	CASSARDRGFTGELFF
TRBV5-1	TRBJ2-3	.	.	TGCGCCAGCAGCTTGCGAGCCCCCGGCGATACGCAGTATTTT	CASSLRAPGDTQYF
TRBV19	TRBJ2-1	.	.	TGTGCCAGTAGTACCGGACTGCACAATGAGCAGTTCTTC	CASSTGLHNEQFF
TRBV5-1	TRBJ1-3	.	.	TGCGCCAGCAGCTTGGCCGGGGGGGACGGAAACACCATATATTTT	CASSLAGGDGNTIYF
TRBV5-1	TRBJ2-1	TRBD2	.	TGCGCCAGCAGCCTTGTACTAGCGGGGAACAATGAGCAGTTCTTC	CASSLVLAGNNEQFF
TRBV7-9	TRBJ2-7	.	.	TGTGCCAGCAGCTTTTCCGGGTCACGGTACGAGCAGTACTTC	CASSFSGSRYEQYF
TRBV5-1	TRBJ2-5	TRBD1	.	TGCGCCAGCAGGGATAAGGGGGCAGAGGAGACCCAGTACTTC	CASRDKGAEETQYF
TRBV29-1	TRBJ1-1	TRBD1	.	TGCAGCGTAATCGAACGGACAGGTGTGGATGGAGCTTTCTTT	CSVIERTGVDGAFF
TRBV2	TRBJ2-3	TRBD2	once	TGTGCCAGCAGGAAACTAGCGGGGTTTACTGATACGCAGTATTTT	CASRKLAGFTDTQYF
TRBV10-2	TRBJ1-1	.	.	TGCGCCAGCAGTGCCAACATGAACACTGAAGCTTTCTTT	CASSANMNTEAFF
TRBV9	TRBJ2-3	.	few	TGTGCCAGCAGCGTAGGAGGGTTCGGGACAGATACGCAGTATTTT	CASSVGGFGTDTQYF
TRBV28	TRBJ2-7	.	.	TGTGCCAGCAGTTATCAGCGAGTCGTTTCCTACGAGCAGTACTTC	CASSYQRVVSYEQYF
TRBV21-1	TRBJ2-7	.	.	TGTGCCAGCAGCAAAGGGACAGTGAGCTCCTACGAGCAGTACTTC	CASSKGTVSSYEQYF
TRBV9	TRBJ1-2	.	once	TGTGCCAGCACCCCCGGGGACGCGTCCTATGGCTACACCTTC	CASTPGDASYGYTF